One sample yielded the 29 T cell receptor beta chains listed below, sequenced in a study of early T cells in non-severe SARS-CoV-2 infection. TCRdb reprocessed the 5' RACE reads with MiXCR, giving one entry per CDR3 protein. The sample includes some 48,000 distinct CDR3 sequences, about 4.2% of them seen just once. The sample comprised whole blood. All receptors come from an adult who was a healthcare worker with PCR-confirmed SARS-CoV-2 infection or an uninfected control (not recorded which).

This clonotype was seen ten or more times. The V gene is TRBV6-6, the J gene TRBJ2-1; 8 bases are a match to TRBD1. CDR3 length: 14 residues. J gave up 6 bases and V 2 bases, and 3 bases lay outside the gene matches. Germline-derived CDR1 and CDR2 are MNHNY and SVGAGI (reference sequence). The CDR3 DNA reads TGTGCCAGCAGTTACGGACAGGGAGGCAATGAGCAGTTCTTC. It specifies CASSYGQGGNEQFF.

About this clonotype: The limits of the CDR3 on the DNA are not certain, so only TCRdb's listed CDR3 is given. The CDR3 protein is CASSNGLTAKNCFF. This chain uses TRBV21-1 with TRBJ1-4. TRBV21-1 constitutes a pseudogene. The CDR3 length is 14 residues, termini included.

The table lists this clonotype with many counts. This sequence joins TRBV7-2 and TRBJ2-7; the D gene is possibly TRBD2 (7 bases). Trimming stripped 5 bases from V and 2 bases from J, with 19 bases between. CDR3 length: 16 residues. Germline assignment: CDR1 SGHTA and CDR2 FQGNSA. CDR3 DNA sequence: TGTGCCAGCAGCCCTGATGGAGCGGGGACAACCTACGAGCAGTACTTC. Protein product: CASSPDGAGTTYEQYF. The whole variable domain, remainder taken from reference TRBV7-2 and TRBJ2-7, is GAGVSQSPSNKVTEKGKDVELRCDPISGHTALYWYRQSLGQGLEFLIYFQGNSAPDKSGLPSDRFSAERTGGSVSTLTIQRTQQEDSAVYLCASSPDGAGTTYEQYFGPGTRLTVT.

This clonotype was observed at least ten times. The chain couples TRBV4-3 to TRBJ2-3, with D hard to call. Germline lookup yields CDR1 LGHNA and CDR2 YSLEER. V was trimmed by 0 bases and J by 3 bases, leaving 7 bases between them. The CDR3 spans 14 residues. In DNA, the CDR3 is TGCGCCAGCAGCCAAGATACGGCTACAGATACGCAGTATTTT. This sequence encodes CASSQDTATDTQYF.

Details on this clonotype: A much larger clone differs from this one at a single base, so this may be a read error. The J gene is TRBJ2-1, the V gene TRBV12-3 or TRBV12-4, with a possible D match to TRBD1 (6 bases). Trimming took 2 bases from V and 10 from J, leaving 15 bases between them. The CDR3 has 14 amino acids. The CDR3 loop reads CASSLTLVTGEQFF. The CDR3 DNA is TGTGCCAGCAGTTTAACGCTAGTTACAGGGGAGCAGTTCTTC.

This clonotype was detected many times. The rearrangement uses TRBV12-3 or TRBV12-4 and TRBJ2-6, with D perhaps TRBD1 or TRBD2 (5 bases each). The germline V and J ends were trimmed by 4 bases and 0 bases, with 13 bases remaining between them. The length of the CDR3 is 17 residues. The CDR3 reads CASSSGTVDSGANVLTF. CDR3 in DNA: TGTGCCAGCAGTTCCGGGACGGTCGACTCTGGGGCCAACGTCCTGACTTTC.

This clonotype was found many times. This chain uses TRBV10-3 with TRBJ1-5; 9 nucleotides match TRBD1. V was pared by 0 bases and J by 1 base, with 7 bases of the junction left unmatched. CDR3 length: 18 residues. CDR1 and CDR2 (germline): ENHRY, SYGVKD. The DNA for the CDR3 is TGTGCCATCAGTGAGTCCGGACAGGGGCTAAAAAGCAATCAGCCCCAGCATTTT. This sequence encodes CAISESGQGLKSNQPQHF.

This clonotype was found many times. The rearrangement joins TRBV5-1 to TRBJ2-7, with D unclear. This CDR3 spans 13 amino acids. Germline-derived CDR1 and CDR2 are SGHRS and YFSETQ. V was shortened by 1 base and J by 6 bases, with 11 bases between the two germline ends. The CDR3 here is CASSLFKGGEQYF. CDR3 DNA sequence: TGCGCCAGCAGCTTGTTTAAGGGTGGCGAGCAGTACTTC.

The sample holds many counts of this clonotype. V gene TRBV29-1 combines with J gene TRBJ2-3; D might be TRBD1 or TRBD2, each matching 5 bases. Deletions cut 4 bases from V and 4 bases from J, with 12 bases between. CDR3 length: 13 amino acids. Germline lookup yields CDR1 SQVTM and CDR2 ANQGSEA. The CDR3 sequence: CSVAQGAADTQYF. In DNA, the CDR3 is TGCAGCGTTGCCCAGGGAGCGGCAGATACGCAGTATTTT.

V usage is TRBV7-9 and J usage is TRBJ2-1; D is perhaps TRBD2 (6 bases). The CDR3 sequence is 12 residues long. Germline lookup yields CDR1 SEHNR and CDR2 FQNEAQ (reference sequence). The V and J ends lost 4 bases and 9 bases respectively, with 10 bases between them. The CDR3 protein is CASSWEVGEQFF. In DNA, the CDR3 is TGTGCCAGCAGCTGGGAGGTTGGTGAGCAGTTCTTC.

This rearrangement joins TRBV11-2 to TRBJ2-7, with TRBD1 as a possible D gene (5 bases). The V end was cut by 1 base, the J end by 5 bases, with 15 bases between. Germline V gene data show CDR1 as SGHAT and CDR2 as FQNNGV. CDR3 length: 15 amino acids. The CDR3 DNA is TGTGCCAGCAGCTTAGGTGCAGGGTCTATCAACGAGCAGTACTTC. It translates to CASSLGAGSINEQYF.

This sequence joins TRBV29-1 and TRBJ2-1; 7 bases align to TRBD2. Germline values: CDR1 SQVTM, CDR2 ANQGSEA. V dropped 6 bases and J dropped 8; count of bases not matched to a gene: 7. This CDR3 contains 12 residues. Written as DNA, the CDR3 is TGCAGCGTAGGCGGGGGAATCGATGAGCAGTTCTTC. Encoded protein: CSVGGGIDEQFF.

This clonotype has more than one count but fewer than ten. The chain recombines TRBV20-1 with TRBJ2-3; D gene ambiguous. Germline V CDR1 and CDR2: DFQATT, SNEGSKA (reference sequence). The CDR3 loop spans 14 amino acids. The germline V and J ends were trimmed by 7 bases and 0 bases, with 14 bases remaining between them. CDR3 region: CSGSGAFSTDTQYF. Written as DNA, the CDR3 is TGCAGTGGGTCAGGCGCCTTTAGCACAGATACGCAGTATTTT.

This clonotype was detected ten times or more. The chain couples TRBV6-5 to TRBJ2-4; a weak D match, TRBD2 (5 bases). CDR3 length: 15 amino acids. Germline values: CDR1 MNHEY, CDR2 SVGAGI. Trimming removed 0 bases at V and 8 bases at J, with 14 bases between. The CDR3 DNA follows: TGTGCCAGCAGTTACTCCGGGAAGGGTACGGACATTCAGTACTTC. This encodes CASSYSGKGTDIQYF.

This clonotype was seen repeatedly, ten times or more. The V call is TRBV19, the J call TRBJ2-7; 7 positions agree with TRBD2. This CDR3 contains 14 residues. Germline CDR1 reads LNHDA; CDR2 reads SQIVND (reference sequence). Unmatched junction bases numbered 11, after V lost 7 bases and J lost 5 bases. The CDR3 DNA follows: TGTGCCAGTAATGCCCTAGCGGCCCCCCACGAGCAGTACTTC. Translating gives CASNALAAPHEQYF.

This clonotype was recorded many times. The chain uses TRBV6-6 and TRBJ1-1, with 9 bases lining up with TRBD1. The length of the CDR3 is 16 residues. Germline trimming cut 2 bases from V and 11 bases from J; bases unmatched to any gene: 15. Per germline, CDR1 MNHNY and CDR2 SVGAGI (reference sequence). The CDR3 DNA reads TGTGCCAGCAGTTACCCTAGATACCGGGACAGGGTCGACGCTTTCTTT. This sequence encodes CASSYPRYRDRVDAFF.

This clonotype was observed many times. V and J are TRBV6-1 and TRBJ1-1; TRBD1 matches 8 bases. After removal of 5 bases from V and 1 base from J, the junction contained 15 bases not matched to a gene. The CDR3 contains 18 residues. The germline CDR1 and CDR2 sequences are MNHNS and SASEGT. CDR3 coding DNA: TGTGCCAGCAGTCCTAGGACAGGGCCCCACACAGGGAACACTGAAGCTTTCTTT. This encodes CASSPRTGPHTGNTEAFF.

The genes are TRBV6-1 and TRBJ2-7; either TRBD1 or TRBD2 may fit D (5 bases each). The CDR3 runs 13 residues. Germline values: CDR1 MNHNS, CDR2 SASEGT. V dropped 7 bases and J dropped 3 bases, with 13 bases sitting between them. The CDR3 coding sequence is TGTGCCAGCACCTTCACGAGGGGCTACGAGCAGTACTTC. This gives the protein CASTFTRGYEQYF.

The table lists this clonotype with many counts. The CDR3: CASGTSEGGEQYF. Written as DNA, the CDR3 is TGTGCCAGCGGGACTAGCGAAGGCGGCGAGCAGTACTTC. The V gene is TRBV5-4, the J gene TRBJ2-7; 10 positions agree with TRBD2. Germline V gives CDR1 SGHNT, CDR2 YYREEE (reference sequence). The V and J ends lost 7 bases and 6 bases, in that order; junction bases with no gene match: 7. The CDR3 spans 13 residues.

This clonotype was counted many times. V is TRBV11-2 and J is TRBJ2-3, with 7 nucleotides matching TRBD2. CDR3 length equals 15 residues. J lost 3 bases, V lost 5 bases, and 8 bases had no gene match. Germline V lookup: CDR1 SGHAT, CDR2 FQNNGV. CDR3 in amino acids: CASSPINGGTDTQYF. The CDR3 DNA reads TGTGCCAGCAGCCCAATCAACGGGGGGACAGATACGCAGTATTTT.

The CDR3 sequence is CASSQEGSSNQPQHF. The CDR3 bases are TGTGCCAGCAGCCAAGAGGGGAGTAGCAATCAGCCCCAGCATTTT. The V call is TRBV4-2, the J call TRBJ1-5, with D uncertain. The CDR3 has 15 residues. Germline assignment: CDR1 LGHNA and CDR2 YNFKEQ. The V and J ends lost 0 bases and 0 bases respectively, with 6 bases between them.

This clonotype has more than one count but fewer than ten. The rearrangement links TRBV7-9 to TRBJ1-2; 8 nucleotides agree with TRBD1. The ends lost 5 bases at V and 6 bases at J; junction bases unmatched: 8. Germline lookup yields CDR1 SEHNR and CDR2 FQNEAQ (reference sequence). The CDR3 has 14 amino acids. CDR3 residues: CASSVQTGVDGYTF. The DNA of the CDR3 is TGTGCCAGCAGCGTACAGACAGGGGTTGATGGCTACACCTTC.

This clonotype has a count of ten or more. The V and J genes are TRBV3-1 and TRBJ1-5; maybe TRBD1 (6 bases). The V end lost 3 bases, the J end lost 2 bases, and 8 bases lay between the germline ends. In germline, CDR1 is LGHDT, CDR2 YNNKEL (reference sequence). CDR3 length: 14 residues. The CDR3 region has the DNA TGTGCCAGCAGCCACTCAGGGGGCAATCAGCCCCAGCATTTT. Protein product: CASSHSGGNQPQHF. Full variable domain (rest looked up from reference TRBV3-1 and TRBJ1-5): DTAVSQTPKYLVTQMGNDKSIKCEQNLGHDTMYWYKQDSKKFLKIMFSYNNKELIINETVPNRFSPKSPDKAHLNLHINSLELGDSAVYFCASSHSGGNQPQHFGDGTRLSIL.

The CDR3 loop is CASSLGGVGTGELFF. In DNA form, the CDR3 reads TGCGCCAGCAGCTTGGGAGGCGTCGGCACCGGGGAGCTGTTTTTT. The chain employs TRBV5-1 and TRBJ2-2; D ambiguous. CDR1 is SGHRS and CDR2 is YFSETQ in the germline V gene. V dropped 0 bases and J dropped 4 bases, with 10 bases sitting between them. The CDR3 has 15 amino acids.

This clonotype came up many times. The rearrangement links TRBV12-3 or TRBV12-4 to TRBJ2-3; tentative D call: TRBD2 (6 bases). The CDR3 extends over 14 amino acids. Deletions cut 4 bases from V and 2 bases from J, with 10 bases between. The CDR3 sequence is CASSSGLSTDTQYF. The CDR3 nucleotides read TGTGCCAGCAGTTCGGGACTTTCCACAGATACGCAGTATTTT.

This clonotype occurred many times. The chain carries TRBV5-6 and TRBJ2-3, with TRBD2 matching over 10 bases. The V segment lost 2 bases and the J segment 10 bases; nucleotides outside the gene matches: 10. The germline gives CDR1 SGHDT, CDR2 YYEEEE. This CDR3 comprises 15 residues. The CDR3 is CASSFFASGGASQYF. CDR3 DNA sequence: TGTGCCAGCAGCTTTTTCGCGAGCGGGGGGGCTTCGCAGTATTTT.

This clonotype has at least ten counts. The chain recombines TRBV3-1 with TRBJ1-5, with D unresolved. The germline V gene encodes CDR1 LGHDT and CDR2 YNNKEL (reference sequence). V was clipped by 4 bases and J by 7 bases, with 11 bases between them. The CDR3 consists of 13 residues. The CDR3 DNA reads as TGTGCCAGCAGCCGAGAGAGGGCCCAGCCCCAGCATTTT. As protein: CASSRERAQPQHF.

There are many counts of this clonotype. J is TRBJ2-7 and V is TRBV20-1; tentative D call: TRBD1 (6 bases). Germline V gene sequence: CDR1 DFQATT, CDR2 SNEGSKA (reference sequence). Trimming took 3 bases from V and 3 from J, leaving 9 bases between them. This CDR3 has 12 residues. In nucleotides, the CDR3 is TGCAGTGCTAGTGGACAGTACTACGAGCAGTACTTC. It specifies CSASGQYYEQYF.

This rearrangement joins TRBV24-1 to TRBJ2-1; D unresolved. The CDR3 is made up of 15 amino acids. The V end was cut by 1 base, the J end by 5 bases, with 11 bases between. Germline CDR1 and CDR2: KGHDR and SFDVKD. The CDR3 sequence is CATSDFRSGNNEQFF. The CDR3, as DNA: TGTGCCACCAGTGATTTCCGGTCAGGAAACAATGAGCAGTTCTTC.